This T cell receptor beta chain was recorded in a study of cytomegalovirus exposure and HLA in healthy donors. 60 Vbeta and 13 Jbeta primers were used in PCR. Profiling relied on immunoSEQ multiplex PCR, and the TCRdb table lists in-frame clones only, not all of them. The sample shows some 140,000 clones, roughly four fifths of them seen only once. CDR1 and CDR2 (germline): SGHAT, FQDESV (reference sequence). V lost 5 bases and J lost 2, with 15 bases in between. The CDR3 is made up of 15 amino acids. Sequencing was done on a sample of PBMCs. This chain uses TRBV11-1 with TRBJ1-1; D gene ambiguous. The source is a middle-aged woman in good health and CMV-seronegative. The CDR3 DNA sequence: TGTGCCAGCAGCGGGCCGGGAGGGCGAAACACTGAAGCTTTCTTT. Protein product: CASSGPGGRNTEAFF.